These 19 T cell receptor beta chains were all obtained from the same sample, sequenced in a study of T-cell memory formation after mild COVID-19 (dated by TCRdb to the early 2020s). Library preparation employed 5' RACE. TCRdb lists the instrument as Illumina NovaSeq 6000. TCRdb reprocessed the public reads (quality trimming at Q25 with fastp, clone calling with MiXCR) and kept in-frame beta chains. CDR3 protein sequences are deduplicated, and each keeps its most common genes and DNA. The sample table lists around 130,000 distinct CDR3 sequences, over 15% of them with a count of one. The ten largest clones take up over 4% of the sample. The sample consisted of PBMCs or a T cell subset sorted from them (not recorded which). These TCRs come from a man aged 18-30 years who had mild COVID-19 (a few samples of this study predate the infection). The sample titles of this study are shuffled in the database, so cell type and time point are left out; the donor was told from shared clones.

This clonotype was observed a handful of times. The chain carries TRBV7-9 and TRBJ1-2; D ambiguous. Germline V gene sequence: CDR1 SEHNR, CDR2 FQNEAQ (reference sequence). V lost 1 base, J lost 4 bases, and 13 bases lay in between. The CDR3 is made up of 15 amino acids. The CDR3 region has the DNA TGTGCCAGCAGCTTAGAGGCCACCCGGGGCTATGGCTACACCTTC. It yields the protein CASSLEATRGYGYTF.

The chain links TRBV7-9 to TRBJ1-1; no definite D call. The V end was cut by 4 bases, the J end by 1 base, with 10 bases between. Per the germline V gene, CDR1 is SEHNR and CDR2 is FQNEAQ (reference sequence). The CDR3 consists of 14 residues. In nucleotides, the CDR3 is TGTGCCAGCAGCTCTCTTGACTCGAACACTGAAGCTTTCTTT. The encoded protein is CASSSLDSNTEAFF.

The V gene is TRBV12-3 or TRBV12-4, the J gene TRBJ2-1, with D possibly being TRBD1 or TRBD2 (6 bases each). V lost 0 bases to trimming and J lost 16 bases, with 16 bases between them. The CDR3 sequence is 13 residues long. For the CDR3, the DNA is TGTGCCAGCAGTTTAGCGGACGGGGGCCGTTATTTCTTC. Its protein product is CASSLADGGRYFF.

This clonotype occurred many times. The V gene is TRBV5-1, the J gene TRBJ2-3; 15 nucleotides align to TRBD2. This CDR3 contains 17 residues. CDR1 is SGHRS and CDR2 is YFSETQ in the germline V gene. Losses at the gene ends were 4 bases for V and 3 bases for J; bases not matched to a gene: 6. CDR3 sequence reads: CASSRTSGGAATDTQYF. The CDR3 coding sequence is TGCGCCAGCAGCCGGACTAGCGGGGGGGCAGCGACAGATACGCAGTATTTT.

This clonotype was found many times. The chain couples TRBV5-1 to TRBJ2-5; 8 bases line up with TRBD2. Germline-derived CDR1 and CDR2 are SGHRS and YFSETQ. CDR3 length equals 14 residues. Trimming removed 4 bases from V and 1 base from J; junction bases left unmatched: 3. For the CDR3, the DNA is TGCGCCAGCAGCCCAGGGACTAGCCAAGAGACCCAGTACTTC. It codes for CASSPGTSQETQYF.

The table lists this clonotype with a few counts. The chain uses TRBV7-9 and TRBJ1-2, with 8 bases identical to TRBD1. This CDR3 has 13 amino acids. Germline assignment: CDR1 SEHNR and CDR2 FQNEAQ (reference sequence). The V gene end was trimmed by 7 bases and the J gene end by 2 bases; junction bases not matched to a gene: 3. Written as DNA, the CDR3 is TGTGCCAGCATGCAGGGGGCCAACTATGGCTACACCTTC. Amino acid sequence: CASMQGANYGYTF.

This chain joins TRBV7-3 and TRBJ2-3, with D possibly being TRBD2 (6 bases). V dropped 5 bases and J dropped 9 bases, with 12 bases sitting between them. CDR1 and CDR2 (germline): SGHTA, FQGTGA. The length of the CDR3 is 12 residues. This CDR3 is CASSPGGSTQYF. CDR3 nucleotide sequence: TGTGCCAGCAGCCCCGGGGGTTCGACGCAGTATTTT.

The chain couples TRBV3-2 to TRBJ1-2. TRBV3-2 is noted as a pseudogene. The CDR3 runs to 19 residues. CDR3 nucleotide sequence: TGTGCCAGCAGCCAAGATCGGATTGGGCCTCGTGGTAGTGGTCATGGCTACACCTTC. This encodes CASSQDRIGPRGSGHGYTF.

This clonotype occurred a few times. The chain couples TRBV30 to TRBJ2-1, with TRBD2 matching 11 bases. The CDR3 spans 14 residues. Germline values: CDR1 GTSNPN, CDR2 SVGIG (reference sequence). V trimming: 3 bases; J trimming: 8 bases; junction bases outside the gene matches: 6. CDR3 nucleotide sequence: TGTGCCTGGAGAGTAGCGGGGGGGCCGTATGAGCAGTTCTTC. Amino acids: CAWRVAGGPYEQFF.

CDR3: CASSSGLAGKTQYF. CDR3 in DNA: TGTGCCAGCAGCTCGGGACTAGCGGGAAAAACGCAGTATTTT. The rearrangement joins TRBV7-7 to TRBJ2-3; the match to TRBD2 covers 13 bases. Germline V CDR1 and CDR2: SSHAT, FNYEAQ (reference sequence). V lost 4 bases, J lost 9 bases, and 4 bases stayed unmatched. The CDR3 is 14 residues long.

This clonotype was observed many times. The chain combines TRBV12-3 or TRBV12-4 with TRBJ1-5, with a tentative D call TRBD1 (5 bases). CDR3 size: 15 residues. Between the trimmed V and J ends, which lost 5 bases and 0 bases, there was a span of 11 bases. CDR3 bases: TGTGCCAGCAGTCCCAGGGTTAGTAGCAATCAGCCCCAGCATTTT. This translates into CASSPRVSSNQPQHF.

This clonotype was counted between two and nine times. The chain has TRBV7-2 and TRBJ2-1; no clear D gene. The V end lost 7 bases, the J end lost 3 bases, and 16 bases lay between the germline ends. The CDR3 has 15 amino acids. In germline, CDR1 is SGHTA, CDR2 FQGNSA. CDR3 region: CASTRIWGSYNEQFF. The CDR3 DNA reads as TGTGCCAGCACCCGTATTTGGGGTAGCTACAATGAGCAGTTCTTC.

V is TRBV7-2 and J is TRBJ1-2; D possibly corresponds to TRBD1 (6 bases). The V gene lost 4 bases and the J gene lost 4 bases, with 16 bases spanning the gap. This CDR3 is built from 15 residues. Germline V lookup: CDR1 SGHTA, CDR2 FQGNSA. CDR3 sequence reads: CASSYYRERGYGYTF. The CDR3 DNA is TGTGCCAGCAGCTATTACAGGGAGCGGGGCTATGGCTACACCTTC.

The rearrangement links TRBV4-3 to TRBJ1-2; D might be TRBD1 (6 bases). Germline assignment: CDR1 LGHNA and CDR2 YSLEER. This CDR3 is 13 amino acids long. V shed 2 bases and J shed 8 bases, with 12 bases lying between them. Written as DNA, the CDR3 is TGCGCCAGCAGCCAAATGCTTGGGGGCGGCTACACCTTC. It encodes CASSQMLGGGYTF.

This clonotype has a handful of counts. The chain links TRBV7-8 to TRBJ2-7; unclear D gene. Germline CDR1 is SGHVS and CDR2 is FQNEAQ. Trimming shortened V by 10 bases and J by 0 bases, and 10 bases separated the two germline ends. The CDR3 is 12 amino acids. Here the CDR3 reads CATSWDSYEQYF. In DNA, the CDR3 is TGTGCCACCTCTTGGGACTCCTACGAGCAGTACTTC.

This chain links TRBV7-3 with TRBJ2-5; 7 bases line up with TRBD1. Trimming at V came to 5 bases and at J to 3 bases, leaving 15 bases not matched to a gene. The CDR3 extends over 17 amino acids. Germline-derived CDR1 and CDR2 are SGHTA and FQGTGA. CDR3 residues: CASSALTGIGGEETQYF. As DNA, the CDR3 is TGTGCCAGCAGCGCCTTGACAGGGATAGGGGGCGAAGAGACCCAGTACTTC.

The sample holds a few counts of this clonotype. This chain uses TRBV7-6 with TRBJ2-5; maybe TRBD1 (5 bases). V was pared by 4 bases and J by 2 bases, with 17 bases between. The CDR3 has 16 amino acids. CDR1 is SGHVS, CDR2 FNYEAQ, per germline. The CDR3 DNA sequence: TGTGCCAGCAGCTCCCGGATCTGGGGCACACAAGAGACCCAGTACTTC. Translating it yields CASSSRIWGTQETQYF.

This chain uses TRBV4-3 with TRBJ1-2; TRBD1 agrees at 7 bases. This CDR3 contains 17 residues. Looked up from germline, CDR1 is LGHNA and CDR2 is YSLEER. Trimming at V came to 4 bases and at J to 1 base, leaving 12 bases not matched to a gene. The chain's CDR3 is CASSRYQGDSINYGYTF. DNA of the CDR3: TGCGCCAGCAGCCGGTACCAGGGGGACAGCATTAACTATGGCTACACCTTC.

This clonotype was detected ten times or more. The V call is TRBV5-6, the J call TRBJ2-7; D is uncertain. The CDR3 runs 13 residues. Deletions cut 1 base from V and 5 bases from J, with 10 bases between. Germline CDR1 reads SGHDT; CDR2 reads YYEEEE. The CDR3: CASSLPPGHEQYF. DNA of the CDR3: TGTGCCAGCAGCTTGCCGCCGGGCCACGAGCAGTACTTC.